These 17 T cell receptor beta chains came from one sample sequenced in a study of shared T cell receptors in the human thymus. TCRdb's copy holds only in-frame clones and misses some; the assay was immunoSEQ multiplex PCR. Here the sample spans some 700,000 clones, 70% to 90% being singletons. This same sample was also part of a study on human thymus T cells.

Sequenced: thymocytes. These receptors were taken from a girl less than two years old with a congenital heart defect.

The genes are TRBV14 and TRBJ2-3; 8 positions match TRBD2. This CDR3 has 15 residues. CDR1 SGHDN and CDR2 FVKESK come from the germline V gene. The ends lost 5 bases at V and 2 bases at J; junction bases unmatched: 6. The CDR3 loop reads CASSNKAGDTDTQYF. The DNA of the CDR3 is TGTGCCAGCAGCAACAAAGCGGGGGACACAGATACGCAGTATTTT.

The CDR3 bases are TGTGCCAGCAGTTTCGACCCACCGGGATCACCCCTCCACTTT. As protein: CASSFDPPGSPLHF. V and J are TRBV28 and TRBJ1-6; D remains unclear. The V and J ends lost 3 bases and 10 bases respectively, with 13 bases between them. The CDR3 sequence is 14 residues long. Germline CDR1 reads MDHEN; CDR2 reads SYDVKM.

This clone was seen more than once but under ten times. The chain is built from TRBV2 and TRBJ1-3, with D hard to call. The V and J ends lost 6 bases and 0 bases respectively, with 12 bases between them. CDR1 is SNHLY, CDR2 FYNNEI, per germline. This CDR3 is 15 amino acids long. The CDR3 loop reads CASRQIEFSGNTIYF. CDR3 bases: TGTGCCAGCAGGCAGATCGAATTCTCTGGAAACACCATATATTTT.

The count of this clone is one. J is TRBJ2-7 and V is TRBV5-5, with 9 bases fitting TRBD2. The germline CDR1 and CDR2 sequences are SGHKS and YYEKEE (reference sequence). CDR3 size: 17 residues. V dropped 4 bases and J dropped 3; count of bases not matched to a gene: 14. CDR3 sequence (DNA): TGTGCCAGCAGCCGGGACAATCCCACTAGCGGGCACTACGAGCAGTACTTC. This codes for CASSRDNPTSGHYEQYF. The variable domain in full, with the rest retrieved from reference TRBV5-5 and TRBJ2-7, is DAGVTQSPTHLIKTRGQQVTLRCSPISGHKSVSWYQQVLGQGPQFIFQYYEKEERGRGNFPDRFSARQFPNYSSELNVNALLLGDSALYLCASSRDNPTSGHYEQYFGPGTRLTVT.

This chain's CDR3 is CASSPSEPPRVRGRTGELFF. CDR3 nucleotide sequence: TGTGCCAGCAGCCCCAGCGAGCCGCCCCGGGTGCGGGGGCGAACCGGGGAGCTGTTTTTT. This chain connects TRBV9 to TRBJ2-2, with a tentative D call TRBD2 (7 bases). The length of the CDR3 is 20 residues. Germline V CDR1 and CDR2: SGDLS, YYNGEE. V dropped 4 bases and J dropped 5 bases, with 30 bases sitting between them.

DNA of the CDR3: TGTGCCAGCAGGAAACAGGGGGTGGAGGATACGCAGTATTTT. This codes for CASRKQGVEDTQYF. V and J are TRBV7-9 and TRBJ2-3; 8 positions match TRBD1. This CDR3 comprises 14 residues. Germline V gene data show CDR1 as SEHNR and CDR2 as FQNEAQ (reference sequence). Trimming took 6 bases from V and 6 from J; bases not matched to a gene: 8.

The chain links TRBV18 to TRBJ2-7; the D gene is possibly TRBD1 (6 bases). V gave up 0 bases and J gave up 7 bases, with 16 bases separating them. This CDR3 spans 15 amino acids. Germline assignment: CDR1 KGHSH and CDR2 LQKENI. The DNA of the CDR3 is TGTGCCAGCTCACCACCTTCGGACAGAAGTGGGGAGCAGTACTTC. Protein sequence: CASSPPSDRSGEQYF.

CDR3 coding DNA: TGTGCCAGCAGTTTGGCCAGGGTTCACACTGAAGCTTTCTTT. Its translation is CASSLARVHTEAFF. The chain couples TRBV28 to TRBJ1-1; D may be TRBD1 (5 bases). The CDR3 loop spans 14 amino acids. CDR1 is MDHEN and CDR2 is SYDVKM in the germline V gene. The V and J ends lost 3 bases and 3 bases respectively, with 11 bases between them.

The chain carries TRBV7-8 and TRBJ1-5; 7 bases are shared with TRBD1. J lost 5 bases, V lost 3 bases, and 7 bases had no gene match. Germline V CDR1 and CDR2: SGHVS, FQNEAQ. The CDR3 loop spans 15 amino acids. The DNA of the CDR3 is TGTGCCAGCAGCTTCCACGGGGACAGCCATCAGCCCCAGCATTTT. Its translation: CASSFHGDSHQPQHF.

This chain links TRBV29-1 with TRBJ1-1, with D perhaps TRBD1 (5 bases). Germline V gene data show CDR1 as SQVTM and CDR2 as ANQGSEA. The CDR3 runs to 17 residues. The ends were cut back, 2 bases at V and 1 base at J, with 20 bases in the middle. This CDR3 reads CSVEFVGGRRANTEAFF. The CDR3 DNA follows: TGCAGCGTTGAATTTGTTGGGGGAAGGAGGGCGAACACTGAAGCTTTCTTT.

This clone has a single count. The chain employs TRBV6-5 and TRBJ2-7, with D possibly matching TRBD1 (6 bases). Germline V gene data show CDR1 as MNHEY and CDR2 as SVGAGI. The length of the CDR3 is 12 residues. The V and J ends lost 7 bases and 5 bases respectively, with 12 bases between them. CDR3 in amino acids: CASTSGAHEQYF. CDR3 bases: TGTGCCAGCACCTCAGGGGCCCACGAGCAGTACTTC.

The genes are TRBV28 and TRBJ1-1, with D tentatively TRBD1 (5 bases). The germline CDR1 and CDR2 sequences are MDHEN and SYDVKM. The germline V and J ends were trimmed by 8 bases and 4 bases, with 14 bases remaining between them. The CDR3 is 13 residues long. CDR3 loop: CASWGTKGTEAFF. The DNA of the CDR3 is TGTGCCAGCTGGGGCACTAAGGGCACTGAAGCTTTCTTT.

CDR3 loop: CASKGQGDGYTF. The CDR3, as DNA: TGTGCCAGCAAGGGACAGGGGGATGGCTACACCTTC. The chain is built from TRBV27 and TRBJ1-2, with 11 bases aligning to TRBD1. The CDR3 spans 12 residues. V was clipped by 7 bases and J by 6 bases; unmatched bases: 1. From germline, CDR1 is MNHEY and CDR2 SMNVEV (reference sequence).

This clone was recorded a few times. The rearrangement joins TRBV7-8 to TRBJ1-2; weak D call: TRBD1 (5 bases). Germline V CDR1 and CDR2: SGHVS, FQNEAQ. CDR3 length: 16 amino acids. V shed 2 bases and J shed 5 bases, with 18 bases lying between them. CDR3: CASSLLSGGYRYGYTF. The CDR3 nucleotides are TGTGCCAGCAGCTTATTGAGTGGGGGGTATCGGTATGGCTACACCTTC.

The rearrangement links TRBV28 to TRBJ2-7, with TRBD2 matching 8 bases. The germline CDR1 and CDR2 sequences are MDHEN and SYDVKM. Trimming at V came to 3 bases and at J to 4 bases, leaving 2 bases not matched to a gene. The CDR3 covers 13 residues. CDR3 bases: TGTGCCAGCAGTTTTGCGGGGGGATACGAGCAGTACTTC. It specifies CASSFAGGYEQYF.

The rearrangement links TRBV7-9 to TRBJ2-5, with 11 nucleotides matching TRBD2. The V segment lost 2 bases and the J segment 2 bases; nucleotides outside the gene matches: 7. This CDR3 has 17 amino acids. Germline lookup yields CDR1 SEHNR and CDR2 FQNEAQ (reference sequence). The CDR3 loop is CASSLRGSSGGQETQYF. CDR3 nucleotide sequence: TGTGCCAGCAGCTTAAGAGGGTCTAGCGGGGGGCAAGAGACCCAGTACTTC.

The V gene is TRBV5-8, the J gene TRBJ1-5; 7 bases are shared with TRBD1. The CDR3 runs 15 residues. The trim removed 3 bases at V and 10 bases at J, leaving 13 bases unmatched. Germline lookup yields CDR1 SGHTS and CDR2 YDEGEE. CDR3 DNA: TGTGCCAGCAGCTGTCTTCAGGACAGGTGGTTTCCCCAGCATTTT. Amino acids: CASSCLQDRWFPQHF.